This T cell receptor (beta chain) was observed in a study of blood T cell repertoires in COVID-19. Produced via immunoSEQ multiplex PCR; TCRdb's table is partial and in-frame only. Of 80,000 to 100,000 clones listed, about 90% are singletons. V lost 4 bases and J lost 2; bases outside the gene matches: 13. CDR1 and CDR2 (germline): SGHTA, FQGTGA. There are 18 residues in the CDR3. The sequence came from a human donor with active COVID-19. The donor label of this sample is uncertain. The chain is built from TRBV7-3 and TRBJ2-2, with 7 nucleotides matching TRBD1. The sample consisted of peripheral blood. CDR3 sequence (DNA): TGTGCCAGCAGCTCGACAGGGACGGTCTTGCAAAACACCGGGGAGCTGTTTTTT. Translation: CASSSTGTVLQNTGELFF.